This T cell receptor beta chain was sequenced in a study of T-cell reconstitution after alpha-beta-depleted transplantation in children (dated by TCRdb to 2016 to 2018). Some background on the complete study: T-cell immune reconstitution after TCRalphabeta/CD19-depleted allogeneic hematopoietic cell transplantation in children was quantitatively tracked in the study by means of TCR repertoire profiling. Summary of the overall study and its limitations: Apparently early alphabetaT-cell count recovery about two months after transplant reportedly relied on only several hundred rapidly expanded clones derived from non-depleted graft cells. Over subsequent months, a decline in hyperexpanded clone frequencies was noted, and after one year, T-cell counts and TCRbeta diversity were mostly ascribed to newly produced T cells. In some patients, the high TCRbeta diversity seen at day 60 was put down to recipient T cells and intrathymic progenitors that had survived conditioning.

A remark on this clonotype: The antigen this receptor binds is unknown. Base quality data are lacking; no much larger clone is found one base away.

To prepare the library, PCR was applied. Sequencing relied on an Illumina HiSeq 2500. TCR library preparation used molecular barcoding, with unique molecular identifiers applied to normalize quantification of the TCRbeta repertoire. TCRdb handled the public reads itself, with Q25 trimming in fastp and clone calling in MiXCR, and kept productive beta chains. Identical CDR3 protein sequences are pooled into one entry, listed with their most common genes and DNA. Recorded for this sample are approximately 800,000 distinct CDR3 sequences; under 20% of them occurred a single time. The ten top clones hold roughly 5% of the sample. This sample's treatment or condition label indicates: allogeneic hematopoietic cell transplantation with graft depleted of TCRalphabeta T cells and CD19 B cells. The transplant recipients were children given TCRalphabeta/CD19-depleted allogeneic hematopoietic cell grafts. The V and J ends are trimmed by 5 bases and 7 bases, leaving 11 bases between them. CDR1 and CDR2 were assigned from the germline V gene as SGHTA and FQGTGA. Spanning cysteine to phenylalanine, the CDR3 consists of 13 amino acids. CDR3 DNA only is kept here, 39 bases in frame from base 1.

This sequence uses TRBV7-3 and TRBJ2-2, with no confident D gene call. This receptor was identified in a male patient under 18 who had a stem cell transplant for acute lymphoblastic leukemia, so the T cells may come from the graft donor. This material consisted of PBMCs, mostly from graft donor cells, taken 360 days after TCRalphabeta/CD19-depleted stem cell transplant. The CDR3 region has the sequence CASSPEPRGELFF. Here is the DNA: TGTGCCAGCAGCCCTGAGCCCCGCGGGGAGCTGTTTTTT.